This TCR beta chain is drawn from a study of identifying expanded T cells in peripheral blood. Germline CDR1 MNHEY, CDR2 SVGAGI. CDR3 size: 15 residues. Trimming cost V 6 bases and J 5 bases, with 19 bases left between them. No infections or other immune events were documented during collection. Whole-study findings and limits: Variance in clone template counts between roughly two-week samples significantly increased with total template count across all healthy donors. About 1.2 clones differed between technical replicates, versus about 16 and 19 over time.

With respect to this clone: Its antigen is as yet unknown.

Here immunoSEQ multiplex PCR was the method, and the copy in TCRdb shows in-frame clones only, minus some. In the table there are tens of thousands of clones, about 85% of which are singletons. The receptor comes from a person aged 18 to 70 in good health. The chain couples TRBV6-5 to TRBJ1-1; D unclear. Material: blood. The CDR3 here is CASSLGPLGRTEAFF. The CDR3 DNA reads as TGTGCCAGCAGCTTAGGGCCACTTGGGAGGACTGAAGCTTTCTTT.